This TCR beta chain originates from a study of blood T cell repertoires in COVID-19. In the study overall: Material from acute and convalescent COVID-19 was sourced from the United States, Italy and Spain. The cDNA or gDNA used as material had been derived from T cells, B-cell-depleted T cells, or PBMCs.

Source study methods: Counts of nucleated cells, estimated from reference gene primer amplification, were obtained. Using immunoSEQ multiplex PCR, the repertoire was profiled, and TCRdb retains in-frame clones only, with some absent. V and J calls and clone size come straight from that table; D and trimming were deduced from the DNA. The sample has over 100,000 clones, nearly 90% seen once. The CDR3 totals 16 residues. Germline assignment: CDR1 MGHRA and CDR2 YSYEKL. Germline trimming cut 1 base from V and 2 bases from J; bases unmatched to any gene: 7. The clonotype was recovered from a man aged 45-60 years with active COVID-19. Sequencing was carried out using peripheral blood. The V call is TRBV4-1, the J call TRBJ1-2; the match to TRBD1 covers 7 bases. CDR3: CASSQASGQLNYGYTF. The CDR3 region has the DNA TGCGCCAGCAGCCAAGCGTCGGGACAGTTAAACTATGGCTACACCTTC.